These T cell receptor beta chains were read from a single sample in a study of blood T cell repertoires in COVID-19. Clones were sequenced by immunoSEQ multiplex PCR, and TCRdb holds only the in-frame ones, with some missing. The sample gives 150,000 to 200,000 clones, roughly 77% of which show up once; 5.5% to 7% is in the top ten. Input material: peripheral blood. All receptors derive from a woman between 35 and 50 years old with COVID-19, enrolled during active disease. Each CDR3 is given with its conserved first and last residue. The D gene is left open where the match is weak. Not every row has a clone size; where given, it reads once, few, many or a size class.

TRBJ2-1	TRBD2	.	TRBV7-2	TGTGCCAGCAGCTTAGCATCCAGCGGGAACAACAATGAGCAGTTCTTC	CASSLASSGNNNEQFF
TRBJ1-3	.	.	TRBV29-1	TGCAGCGTTGATGTGCCTGACAAAGGAAACACCATATATTTT	CSVDVPDKGNTIYF
TRBJ2-6	.	.	TRBV14	TGTGCCAGCAGTCAAATGAGCTCTGGGGCCAACGTCCTGACTTTC	CASSQMSSGANVLTF
TRBJ1-2	.	few	TRBV5-1	TGCGCCAGCAGCGCGGGACTCCTTACCTATGGCTACACCTTC	CASSAGLLTYGYTF
TRBJ2-7	.	few	TRBV10-2	TGCGCCAGCAGTGGGGTGGCAGACAGAGGGCAGTACTTC	CASSGVADRGQYF
TRBJ1-6	TRBD1	.	TRBV25-1	TGTGCCAGCAGTGAGAAAACAGGGGATTTTTCACCCCTCCACTTT	CASSEKTGDFSPLHF
TRBJ2-3	.	.	TRBV11-2	TGTGCCAGCTGTACGGGGAACACAGATACGCAGTATTTT	CASCTGNTDTQYF
TRBJ1-1	TRBD1	.	TRBV6-2/TRBV6-3	TGTGCCAGCAGTTATCCAGGGGGACACACTGAAGCTTTCTTT	CASSYPGGHTEAFF
TRBJ2-5	TRBD2	.	TRBV11-1	TGTGCCAGCAGCCCTGGGATAGCGGGAGGGCAGGAGACCCAGTACTTC	CASSPGIAGGQETQYF
TRBJ2-1	TRBD2	.	TRBV18	TGTGCCAGCTCACCACCGGGACTAGCCGGCAATGAGCAGTTCTTC	CASSPPGLAGNEQFF
TRBJ2-5	TRBD2	.	TRBV14	TGTGCCAGCAGCCTCGGGGCTAGCGGACCTAGGGAGACCCAGTACTTC	CASSLGASGPRETQYF
TRBJ2-7	TRBD2	.	TRBV20-1	TGCAGTGCTACTAGCGGGCACGAGCAGTACTTC	CSATSGHEQYF
TRBJ2-1	TRBD2	few	TRBV7-3	TGTGCCAGCAGCTTACCGGGACTAGCCAATGAGCAGTTCTTC	CASSLPGLANEQFF
TRBJ2-5	.	once	TRBV18	TGTGCCAGCTCACCATGGGGAGAGGGAGAGACCCAGTACTTC	CASSPWGEGETQYF
TRBJ2-4	TRBD1	.	TRBV6-2/TRBV6-3	TGTGCCAGCAGTTACGTCAGGGGGTCCAAAAACATTCAGTACTTC	CASSYVRGSKNIQYF
TRBJ1-5	.	.	TRBV3-1/TRBV3-2	TGTGCCAGCAGCCAAGGAGTCCAGCCCCAGCATTTT	CASSQGVQPQHF
TRBJ2-3	TRBD2	.	TRBV6-4	TGTGCCAGCAGTGAAACTGCGGGGGGCACAGATACGCAGTATTTT	CASSETAGGTDTQYF
TRBJ1-1	TRBD1	few	TRBV6-6	TGTGCCAGCAGTTACCTATACAGGGGCGACAACACTGAAGCTTTCTTT	CASSYLYRGDNTEAFF
TRBJ2-7	TRBD1	.	TRBV27	TGTGCCAGCAGGAACAGGGGTCAGCCCTACGAGCAGTACTTC	CASRNRGQPYEQYF
TRBJ1-4	TRBD1	.	TRBV3-1/TRBV3-2	TGTGCCAGCAGCCATAATTCAGGGGGCCAGGAAAAACTGTTTTTT	CASSHNSGGQEKLFF
TRBJ2-5	TRBD1	.	TRBV19	TGTGCCAGTAGTCGCGACAGGGGGCAAGAGACCCAGTACTTC	CASSRDRGQETQYF
TRBJ2-3	.	many	TRBV20-1	TGCAGTGCTCGGGTCACAGATACGCAGTATTTT	CSARVTDTQYF
TRBJ1-3	.	.	TRBV10-1	TGCGCCAGCAGTCCCGGGATTCTCTCTGGAAACACCATATATTTT	CASSPGILSGNTIYF
TRBJ2-7	TRBD1	.	TRBV5-6	TGTGCCAGCAGCTTGACCGGGACAGGGGGCGAGCAGTACTTC	CASSLTGTGGEQYF
TRBJ1-3	.	.	TRBV7-9	TGTGCCAGCAGCTTAAGCCCTAGGGGAAACACCATATATTTT	CASSLSPRGNTIYF
TRBJ2-2	.	.	TRBV14	TGTGCCAGCAGCCCCAACCTAGGGGCCGGGGAGCTGTTTTTT	CASSPNLGAGELFF
TRBJ1-2	.	.	TRBV6-5	TGTGCCAGCAGCTTGTCTGGACAGACATTTAATGGCTACACCTTC	CASSLSGQTFNGYTF
TRBJ2-4	.	.	TRBV10-3	TGTGCCATCAGCCCTGCAGCGATAGCCAAAAACATTCAGTACTTC	CAISPAAIAKNIQYF
TRBJ2-7	TRBD2	.	TRBV27	TGTGCCAGCGGGACTAGCGGTGGGGCCTACGAGCAGTACTTC	CASGTSGGAYEQYF
TRBJ2-7	TRBD2	.	TRBV30	TGTGCCTGGAGCAATGCGGGACTACGGGAGCAGTACTTC	CAWSNAGLREQYF
TRBJ2-3	.	.	TRBV18	TGTGCCAGCTCACCACCTTCCGTCACAGATACGCAGTATTTT	CASSPPSVTDTQYF
TRBJ1-2	.	.	TRBV7-2	TGTGCCAGCAGCTTAAACGGCCAGGGGTTGGGCTACACCTTC	CASSLNGQGLGYTF
TRBJ1-2	TRBD1	.	TRBV18	TGTGCCAGCTCACCAGAGGGACAGGGGGATGGCTACACCTTC	CASSPEGQGDGYTF
TRBJ1-1	.	.	TRBV10-3	TGTGCCATCAGGGTGGGAGACGAGGGCAACACTGAAGCTTTCTTT	CAIRVGDEGNTEAFF